A selection of T cell receptor beta chains follows, all from one sample in a study of T cells in Graves' hyperthyroidism and ophthalmopathy. TCRdb itself ran the multiplex PCR reads through MiXCR, one entry per CDR3 protein. This sample has around 540,000 distinct CDR3 sequences, with under 60% found just once. Sequencing was done on a sample of peripheral blood or thyroid tissue (not recorded which). The receptors derive from a woman aged 18-29 years with Graves' hyperthyroidism. The CDR3 runs from the conserved cysteine through the conserved F or W.

j_call v_call cdr3_aa
TRBJ1-5 TRBV2 CASSLGGVQGHQPQHF
TRBJ2-2 TRBV20-1 CSARLGEWTGELFF
TRBJ2-7 TRBV25-1 CASSELSSGRVNEQYF
TRBJ1-2 TRBV7-9 CASSSSELGGYTF
TRBJ2-7 TRBV12-3/TRBV12-4 CASNHFGLNPYEQYF
TRBJ1-5 TRBV20-1 CSARGQGWYNQPQHF
TRBJ2-7 TRBV20-1 CSAPSPGTGTAYEQYF
TRBJ2-6 TRBV7-8 CASSSRQAPLSGANVLTF
TRBJ2-7 TRBV7-7 CASSLGTGRDYEQYF
TRBJ1-6 TRBV7-9 CASSLGVTNSPLHF
TRBJ2-5 TRBV2 CASRTEDLQETQYF
TRBJ1-5 TRBV7-9 CASSLGGPRGQPQHF
TRBJ2-7 TRBV5-1 CASSPGGASEQYF
TRBJ1-2 TRBV7-9 CASSFLEELGGYTF
TRBJ1-4 TRBV2 CASSDGQGREKLFF
TRBJ2-5 TRBV2 CASSEAGTKETQYF
TRBJ2-5 TRBV7-2 CASSPLGWETQYF
TRBJ2-5 TRBV10-3 CASGGQGGWETQYF
TRBJ1-5 TRBV24-1 CATSDSGTGENQPQHF
TRBJ2-7 TRBV12-3/TRBV12-4 CASSFGQGMSYEQYF
TRBJ1-1 TRBV7-2 CPSSKDRDPEAFF
TRBJ1-2 TRBV25-1 CASSPIGAGVDYGYTF
TRBJ2-7 TRBV20-1 CSAQPGTGYGSYEQYF
TRBJ1-6 TRBV25-1 CASNGSMSPLHF
TRBJ1-5 TRBV2 CASSGGQGVKPQHF